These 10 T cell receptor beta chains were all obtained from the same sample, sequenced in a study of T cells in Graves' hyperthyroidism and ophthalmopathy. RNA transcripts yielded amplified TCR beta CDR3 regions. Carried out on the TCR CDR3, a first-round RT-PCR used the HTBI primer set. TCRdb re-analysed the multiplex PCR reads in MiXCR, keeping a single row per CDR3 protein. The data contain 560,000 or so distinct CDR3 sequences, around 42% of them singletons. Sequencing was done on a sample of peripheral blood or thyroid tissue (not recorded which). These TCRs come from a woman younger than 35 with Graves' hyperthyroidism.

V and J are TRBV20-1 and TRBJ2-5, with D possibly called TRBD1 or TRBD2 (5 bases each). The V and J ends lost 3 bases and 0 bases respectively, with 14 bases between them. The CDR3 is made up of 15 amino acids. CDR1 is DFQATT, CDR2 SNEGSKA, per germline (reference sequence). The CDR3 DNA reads TGCAGTGCTAGGAGGGCAGGGCATTACCAAGAGACCCAGTACTTC. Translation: CSARRAGHYQETQYF.

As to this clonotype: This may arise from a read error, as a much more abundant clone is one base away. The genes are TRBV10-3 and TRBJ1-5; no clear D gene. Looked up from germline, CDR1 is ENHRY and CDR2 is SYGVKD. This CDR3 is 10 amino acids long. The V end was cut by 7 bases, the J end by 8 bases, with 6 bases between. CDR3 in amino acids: CAITLEPQHF. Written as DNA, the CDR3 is TGTGCCATCACCTTGGAGCCCCAGCATTTT.

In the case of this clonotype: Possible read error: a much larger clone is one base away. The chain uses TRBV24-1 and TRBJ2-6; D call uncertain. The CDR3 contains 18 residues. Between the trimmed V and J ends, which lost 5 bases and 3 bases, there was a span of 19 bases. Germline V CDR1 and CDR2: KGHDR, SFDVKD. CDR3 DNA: TGTGCCACCAGTGGCCCCCGGGCGGACGGCGGTGGGGCCAACGTCCTGACTTTC. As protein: CATSGPRADGGGANVLTF.

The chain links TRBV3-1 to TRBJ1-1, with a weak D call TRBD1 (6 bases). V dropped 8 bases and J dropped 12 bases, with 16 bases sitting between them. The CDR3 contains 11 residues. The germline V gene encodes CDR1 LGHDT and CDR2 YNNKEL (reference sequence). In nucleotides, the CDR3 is TGTGCCAGCTCAACCACTGACAGGTCTTTCTTT. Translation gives CASSTTDRSFF. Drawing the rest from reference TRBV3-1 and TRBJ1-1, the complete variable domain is DTAVSQTPKYLVTQMGNDKSIKCEQNLGHDTMYWYKQDSKKFLKIMFSYNNKELIINETVPNRFSPKSPDKAHLNLHINSLELGDSAVYFCASSTTDRSFFGQGTRLTVV.

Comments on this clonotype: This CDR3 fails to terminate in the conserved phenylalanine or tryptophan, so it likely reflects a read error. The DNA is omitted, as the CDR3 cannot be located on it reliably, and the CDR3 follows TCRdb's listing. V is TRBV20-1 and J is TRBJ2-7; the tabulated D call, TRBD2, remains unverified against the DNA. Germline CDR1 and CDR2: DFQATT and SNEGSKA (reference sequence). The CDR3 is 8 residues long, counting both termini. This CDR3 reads CSARKLAG.

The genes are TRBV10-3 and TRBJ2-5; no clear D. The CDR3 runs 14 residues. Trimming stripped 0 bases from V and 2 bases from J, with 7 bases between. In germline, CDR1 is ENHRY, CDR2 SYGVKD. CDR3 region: CAISESKGQETQYF. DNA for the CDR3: TGTGCCATCAGTGAGTCTAAGGGACAAGAGACCCAGTACTTC.

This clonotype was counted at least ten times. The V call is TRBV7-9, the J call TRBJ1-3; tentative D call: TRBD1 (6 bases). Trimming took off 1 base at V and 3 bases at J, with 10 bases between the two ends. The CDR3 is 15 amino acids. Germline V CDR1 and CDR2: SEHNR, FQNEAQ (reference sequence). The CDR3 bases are TGTGCCAGCAGCTTAGACGCAGGGGATGGAAACACCATATATTTT. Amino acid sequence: CASSLDAGDGNTIYF.

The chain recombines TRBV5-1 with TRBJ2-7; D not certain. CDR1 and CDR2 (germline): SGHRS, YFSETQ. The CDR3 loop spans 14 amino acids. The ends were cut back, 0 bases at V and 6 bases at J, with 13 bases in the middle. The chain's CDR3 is CASSLDPKLSEQYF. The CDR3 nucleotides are TGCGCCAGCAGCTTGGATCCTAAACTCTCCGAGCAGTACTTC.

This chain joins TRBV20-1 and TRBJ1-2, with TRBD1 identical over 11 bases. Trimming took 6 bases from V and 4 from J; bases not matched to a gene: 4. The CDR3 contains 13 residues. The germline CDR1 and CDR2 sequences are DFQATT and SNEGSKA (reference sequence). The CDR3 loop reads CSAPGQGVYGYTF. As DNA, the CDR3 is TGCAGTGCGCCGGGACAGGGGGTCTATGGCTACACCTTC.

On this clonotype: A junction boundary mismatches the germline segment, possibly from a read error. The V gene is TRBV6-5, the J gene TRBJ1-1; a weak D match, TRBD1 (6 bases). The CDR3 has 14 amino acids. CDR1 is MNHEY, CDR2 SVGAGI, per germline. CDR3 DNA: TGTGCCGGCAGTTCTTTGGGGGCGAGCACTGAAGCTTTCTTT. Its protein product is CAGSSLGASTEAFF.